Shown below are 24 T cell receptor beta chains from a single sample sequenced in a study of identical twins. TCRdb recomputed calls from the 5' RACE reads with MiXCR, one row per CDR3 protein. The sample includes about 660,000 distinct CDR3 sequences, over 8.5% seen only once; the top ten take around 0.98%. These sequences were also reported in another study, on yellow fever vaccine responses in identical twins.

The sample comprised PBMCs. These receptors were obtained from a woman aged 18-29 years in good health.

This clonotype was counted a few times. This chain connects TRBV12-3 or TRBV12-4 to TRBJ2-7, with 8 positions matching TRBD2. The CDR3 length is 16 residues. The junction had 10 bases not matched to a gene; V was cut back by 0 bases and J by 6 bases. The DNA for the CDR3 is TGTGCCAGCAGTTTAGCGCGGGGGGTAAGGAATTGCGAGCAGTACTTC. Translating gives CASSLARGVRNCEQYF.

The chain is built from TRBV11-1 and TRBJ2-1; D call uncertain. V dropped 1 base and J dropped 6 bases, with 19 bases sitting between them. Per germline, CDR1 SGHAT and CDR2 FQDESV (reference sequence). There are 17 residues in the CDR3. As DNA, the CDR3 is TGTGCCAGCAGCTTAGGCAACTTCCCCTTAGGCTTCAATGAGCAGTTCTTC. Protein product: CASSLGNFPLGFNEQFF.

In this sample, this clonotype turned up many times. The gene calls are TRBV9 and TRBJ2-2; TRBD2 agrees at 14 bases. J lost 8 bases, V lost 4 bases, and 22 bases had no gene match. CDR1 SGDLS and CDR2 YYNGEE come from the germline V gene. The CDR3 is made up of 21 amino acids. The CDR3 sequence is CASSSQTPTGLAGGPSGELFF. The CDR3 DNA reads as TGTGCCAGCAGCTCCCAGACCCCTACCGGACTAGCGGGGGGCCCGTCGGGGGAGCTGTTTTTT.

This clonotype was counted many times. This chain connects TRBV7-9 to TRBJ1-2; 9 nucleotides line up with TRBD1. CDR1 and CDR2 (germline): SEHNR, FQNEAQ (reference sequence). After removal of 5 bases from V and 5 bases from J, the junction contained 9 bases not matched to a gene. The CDR3 spans 15 residues. CDR3 sequence (DNA): TGTGCCAGCAGCGCATACGAACAGGGGGCGTATGGCTACACCTTC. Its protein product is CASSAYEQGAYGYTF.

V usage is TRBV7-2 and J usage is TRBJ1-2, with 10 bases lining up with TRBD1. CDR1 is SGHTA and CDR2 is FQGNSA in the germline V gene. This CDR3 comprises 16 residues. Unmatched junction bases numbered 10, after V lost 5 bases and J lost 4 bases. CDR3 DNA sequence: TGTGCCAGCAGCCCGAGACAGGGGGCGGTTGGCTATGGCTACACCTTC. It is translated as CASSPRQGAVGYGYTF.

V is TRBV5-1 and J is TRBJ2-7, with 12 nucleotides matching TRBD2. This CDR3 is 17 amino acids long. Germline V CDR1 and CDR2: SGHRS, YFSETQ. Unmatched junction bases numbered 9, after V lost 4 bases and J lost 1 base. The CDR3 loop is CASSLTSGSVKSYEQYF. In DNA form, the CDR3 reads TGCGCCAGCAGCCTGACTAGCGGGAGCGTTAAGTCCTACGAGCAGTACTTC.

In this sample, this clonotype turned up many times. This chain uses TRBV5-1 with TRBJ2-1; D is ambiguous. The V end lost 0 bases, the J end lost 6 bases, and 10 bases lay between the germline ends. The CDR3 consists of 14 residues. CDR1 SGHRS and CDR2 YFSETQ come from the germline V gene. Here the CDR3 DNA reads TGCGCCAGCAGCTTGGGGCAGGCGCTCAATGAGCAGTTCTTC. Protein product: CASSLGQALNEQFF.

This clonotype was observed at least ten times. The chain couples TRBV27 to TRBJ2-7; 7 bases are shared with TRBD2. Trimming cost V 2 bases and J 6 bases; bases outside gene matches: 7. This CDR3 is built from 14 residues. Germline V gene data show CDR1 as MNHEY and CDR2 as SMNVEV (reference sequence). CDR3 bases: TGTGCCAGCAGTTTAGGCGGGAGATCGGGCGAGCAGTACTTC. Protein sequence: CASSLGGRSGEQYF.

This clonotype was counted between two and nine times. The rearrangement links TRBV6-5 to TRBJ2-3, with D possibly called TRBD1 or TRBD2 (6 bases each). The germline CDR1 and CDR2 sequences are MNHEY and SVGAGI. The V gene lost 3 bases and the J gene lost 3 bases, with 22 bases spanning the gap. This CDR3 spans 18 amino acids. In nucleotides, the CDR3 is TGTGCCAGCAGTTATGCCCCCGTGTCTAGAGGGGGGACAGATACGCAGTATTTT. Translated: CASSYAPVSRGGTDTQYF.

This clonotype turned up a few times. J is TRBJ2-1 and V is TRBV7-9; TRBD2 might be the D (5 bases). The CDR3 spans 10 residues. Germline assignment: CDR1 SEHNR and CDR2 FQNEAQ (reference sequence). V was shortened by 7 bases and J by 10 bases, with 8 bases between the two germline ends. This CDR3 reads CASKGLEQFF. The CDR3 region has the DNA TGTGCCAGCAAAGGACTGGAGCAGTTCTTC. The complete variable domain, with remaining parts taken from reference TRBV7-9 and TRBJ2-1, reads DTGVSQNPRHKITKRGQNVTFRCDPISEHNRLYWYRQTLGQGPEFLTYFQNEAQLEKSRLLSDRFSAERPKGSFSTLEIQRTEQGDSAMYLCASKGLEQFFGPGTRLTVL.

V usage is TRBV6-5 and J usage is TRBJ2-7, with D possibly TRBD1 on 5 matching bases. V was cut by 0 bases and J by 3 bases, with 9 bases left in between. This CDR3 has 14 amino acids. Germline CDR1 and CDR2: MNHEY and SVGAGI. CDR3 nucleotide sequence: TGTGCCAGCAGTTACTCCAGGGATGGCTACGAGCAGTACTTC. Its translation is CASSYSRDGYEQYF.

The gene calls are TRBV11-2 and TRBJ2-1, with 10 bases that match TRBD2. Losses at the gene ends were 3 bases for V and 4 bases for J; bases not matched to a gene: 12. The CDR3 covers 18 residues. Germline CDR1 SGHAT, CDR2 FQNNGV. This CDR3 reads CASSFLFKRGGLYNEQFF. The CDR3, as DNA: TGTGCCAGCAGCTTTTTGTTTAAGCGGGGGGGATTATACAATGAGCAGTTCTTC.

The chain links TRBV5-1 to TRBJ1-1; maybe TRBD1 (6 bases). This CDR3 is built from 14 residues. V dropped 2 bases and J dropped 8 bases, with 16 bases sitting between them. The germline gives CDR1 SGHRS, CDR2 YFSETQ. For the CDR3, the DNA is TGCGCCAGCAGCTTAAACCTCATAGGGACAGAAGCTTTCTTT. This gives the protein CASSLNLIGTEAFF.

This clonotype was counted between two and nine times. The chain joins TRBV28 to TRBJ1-5; TRBD1 matches at 7 bases. The junction had 6 bases not matched to a gene; V was cut back by 3 bases and J by 4 bases. Germline V CDR1 and CDR2: MDHEN, SYDVKM. The CDR3 spans 15 residues. Written as DNA, the CDR3 is TGTGCCAGCAGTTTCCAGGGGGGGACAAATCAGCCCCAGCATTTT. This codes for CASSFQGGTNQPQHF.

In its sample, this clonotype was seen a few times. This sequence joins TRBV4-2 and TRBJ2-1; D is possibly TRBD1 (6 bases). The CDR3 length is 17 residues. Between the trimmed V and J ends, which lost 1 base and 1 base, there was a span of 14 bases. Germline V lookup: CDR1 LGHNA, CDR2 YNFKEQ. CDR3: CASSQVQGDPSYNEQFF. The CDR3 DNA is TGTGCCAGCAGCCAAGTACAGGGTGACCCATCCTACAATGAGCAGTTCTTC.

Only a few counts were recorded for this clonotype. The V and J genes are TRBV7-9 and TRBJ1-2; 8 bases map to TRBD1. Germline CDR1 and CDR2: SEHNR and FQNEAQ (reference sequence). The junction had 9 bases not matched to a gene; V was cut back by 5 bases and J by 4 bases. The CDR3 loop spans 15 amino acids. The CDR3 nucleotides are TGTGCCAGCAGCCGCGGACAGGGAGATCTCTATGGCTACACCTTC. This gives the protein CASSRGQGDLYGYTF.

The chain recombines TRBV20-1 with TRBJ2-7; D unresolved. V was cut by 3 bases and J by 7 bases, with 19 bases left in between. Germline lookup yields CDR1 DFQATT and CDR2 SNEGSKA (reference sequence). The CDR3 runs 14 residues. DNA of the CDR3: TGCAGTGCTAGCCGTCTGGGCGGTCGAGTGGAGCAGTACTTC. Translating it yields CSASRLGGRVEQYF.

Only a few counts were recorded for this clonotype. The rearrangement uses TRBV6-1 and TRBJ1-6; 7 bases are shared with TRBD1. V gave up 7 bases and J gave up 6 bases; unmatched junction bases: 6. CDR1 MNHNS and CDR2 SASEGT come from the germline V gene. The CDR3 has 14 amino acids. In nucleotides, the CDR3 is TGTGCCAGCAACCGACAGGGATCTAATTCACCCCTCCACTTT. Its protein product is CASNRQGSNSPLHF.

This clonotype occurred a few times. V gene TRBV11-2 combines with J gene TRBJ2-1, with D maybe TRBD2 (7 bases). Germline V gene sequence: CDR1 SGHAT, CDR2 FQNNGV. The ends were cut back, 0 bases at V and 0 bases at J, with 15 bases in the middle. The CDR3 sequence is 18 residues long. The CDR3 sequence is CASSLEGGGGYSYNEQFF. CDR3 sequence (DNA): TGTGCCAGCAGCTTAGAAGGGGGGGGCGGGTACTCCTACAATGAGCAGTTCTTC.

At least ten counts were recorded for this clonotype. The DNA of the CDR3 is TGTGCCAGCACCAGTAGACTTTCTAGCAATCAGCCCCAGCATTTT. Residues: CASTSRLSSNQPQHF. The chain recombines TRBV6-1 with TRBJ1-5; D is unclear. The CDR3 is 15 amino acids. The germline gives CDR1 MNHNS, CDR2 SASEGT. The ends were cut back, 7 bases at V and 0 bases at J, with 13 bases in the middle.

In its sample, this clonotype was seen a few times. V and J are TRBV15 and TRBJ2-1; D not resolved. The CDR3 length is 12 residues. CDR1 and CDR2 from the germline V gene are LNHNV and YYDKDF (reference sequence). Between the trimmed V and J ends, which lost 8 bases and 3 bases, there was a span of 8 bases. The CDR3 protein is CATLNSYNEQFF. The CDR3 DNA is TGTGCCACCCTTAACAGCTACAATGAGCAGTTCTTC.

The chain couples TRBV11-1 to TRBJ2-7, with 7 bases lining up with TRBD1. This CDR3 spans 13 amino acids. The ends lost 2 bases at V and 5 bases at J; junction bases unmatched: 3. Germline lookup yields CDR1 SGHAT and CDR2 FQDESV (reference sequence). CDR3 bases: TGTGCCAGCAGCTTAACACAGGGGAACGAGCAGTACTTC. Protein: CASSLTQGNEQYF.

This rearrangement joins TRBV7-2 to TRBJ2-3; no clear D gene. V lost 0 bases to trimming and J lost 6 bases, with 10 bases between them. The CDR3 runs to 14 residues. Germline V gene data show CDR1 as SGHTA and CDR2 as FQGNSA. The CDR3, as DNA: TGTGCCAGCAGCTTAGCAGGGCCCTCCGATACGCAGTATTTT. Amino acid sequence: CASSLAGPSDTQYF.

The gene calls are TRBV20-1 and TRBJ2-3; D is possibly TRBD2 (6 bases). Germline assignment: CDR1 DFQATT and CDR2 SNEGSKA (reference sequence). V lost 6 bases and J 2 bases, leaving 12 bases between the germline ends. The CDR3 has 13 amino acids. CDR3 nucleotide sequence: TGCAGTGCCCTGGGACTTTTCACAGATACGCAGTATTTT. It codes for CSALGLFTDTQYF.